This TCR beta chain comes out of a study of T-cell memory formation after mild COVID-19. The CDR3 is 13 amino acids. V lost 0 bases, J lost 9 bases, and 6 bases lay in between. CDR1 is LGHNA, CDR2 YSLEER, per germline. TCRdb reprocessed the 5' RACE reads via MiXCR and lists one record per CDR3 protein. The sample holds about 130,000 distinct CDR3 sequences, about a sixth seen once. The study, taken as a whole, reports: Clones contracting day 15 to 85 were balanced CD4/CD8; later expanders leaned CD4+.

The table lists this clonotype with many counts. Its antigen is unknown. The sequence came from a man between 18 and 29 years old who had mild COVID-19 (a few samples of this study predate the infection). Cell type and time point are not known. The chain uses TRBV4-3 and TRBJ1-6, with D hard to call. Source material: PBMCs or a T cell subset sorted from them (not recorded which). The CDR3 nucleotides read TGCGCCAGCAGCCAAGATCTATTTTCACCCCTCCACTTT. It yields the protein CASSQDLFSPLHF.